One and the same sample provided the 24 T cell receptor beta chains below, sequenced in a study of blood T cells in healthy people across ages (dated by TCRdb to between 2014 and 2017). Receptor libraries were prepared by 5' RACE. These reads were obtained on an Illumina HiSeq 2500. The second PCR ran for roughly 6 to 11 cycles and used a J-beta primer mix along with a sample-barcoded 5' primer. The raw public reads went through TCRdb reprocessing: fastp at Q25, MiXCR clone calling, in-frame beta chains kept. Each CDR3 protein appears once, grouped with its most common genes and DNA. This sample has 550,000 to 600,000 distinct CDR3 sequences in its table, and approximately 25% of those were observed once. Around a sixth of the sample goes to the ten largest clones. The material sequenced was blood. These receptors were obtained from a woman between 70 and 85 years old in good health.

The chain recombines TRBV30 with TRBJ2-3, with D possibly TRBD1 on 5 matching bases. V was shortened by 5 bases and J by 6 bases, with 15 bases between the two germline ends. Germline CDR1 and CDR2: GTSNPN and SVGIG (reference sequence). CDR3 length: 13 amino acids. The DNA for the CDR3 is TGTGCCTGGGACAGAACAAAAGGGGATACGCAGTATTTT. Amino acids: CAWDRTKGDTQYF.

This clonotype was detected only a few times. This chain connects TRBV20-1 to TRBJ2-3, with D perhaps TRBD1 (6 bases). V was cut by 0 bases and J by 5 bases, with 21 bases left in between. CDR1 is DFQATT and CDR2 is SNEGSKA in the germline V gene (reference sequence). The CDR3 is 17 amino acids. The CDR3 spells CSARDWGTGGEEDTQYF. Written as DNA, the CDR3 is TGCAGTGCTAGAGATTGGGGAACTGGGGGCGAGGAAGATACGCAGTATTTT.

This clonotype showed up many times. In DNA, the CDR3 is TGTGCCAGCAGTGCCCTCGGGACTCCTCAAGAGACCCAGTACTTC. The encoded protein is CASSALGTPQETQYF. The J gene is TRBJ2-5, the V gene TRBV6-1, with D possibly being TRBD2 (6 bases). The CDR3 has 15 amino acids. Trimming removed 4 bases from V and 2 bases from J, with 14 bases in between. The germline V gene has CDR1 MNHNS and CDR2 SASEGT.

This clonotype was recorded at least ten times. The CDR3 is CASRRPTIPYEQYF. As DNA, the CDR3 is TGTGCCAGCAGGAGGCCGACTATACCCTACGAGCAGTACTTC. V and J are TRBV28 and TRBJ2-7; D perhaps matches TRBD2 (5 bases). This CDR3 comprises 14 residues. V was clipped by 6 bases and J by 2 bases, with 14 bases between them. Germline lookup yields CDR1 MDHEN and CDR2 SYDVKM.

The V and J genes are TRBV12-5 and TRBJ2-7, with 7 bases lining up with TRBD1. This CDR3 contains 17 residues. The germline V gene has CDR1 LGHNT and CDR2 FRNRAP. V lost 1 base and J lost 5; bases outside the gene matches: 14. The CDR3 sequence: CASGLDPLRQGTDEQYF. The CDR3 nucleotides read TGTGCTAGTGGTTTGGACCCCCTCCGACAGGGCACCGACGAGCAGTACTTC.

V gene TRBV5-1 combines with J gene TRBJ2-7; D may match TRBD1 or TRBD2 (5 bases each). The assigned J gene may be wrong: the sequence end matches TRBJ2-5 better. The germline CDR1 and CDR2 sequences are SGHRS and YFSETQ. The CDR3 is 13 amino acids. The CDR3 is CASSSGIGGTQYF. The CDR3 nucleotides read TGCGCCAGCAGCTCAGGGATTGGGGGGACCCAGTACTTC.

The chain uses TRBV6-5 and TRBJ1-5, with a possible D match to TRBD1 (6 bases). Germline assignment: CDR1 MNHEY and CDR2 SVGAGI. This CDR3 region has 15 residues. V lost 0 bases and J 4 bases, leaving 10 bases between the germline ends. DNA for the CDR3: TGTGCCAGCAGTTACTCAGGGGGTCGGAATCAGCCCCAGCATTTT. Translated, it gives CASSYSGGRNQPQHF.

This clonotype was observed a handful of times. V usage is TRBV5-1 and J usage is TRBJ1-4; D ambiguous. In germline, CDR1 is SGHRS, CDR2 YFSETQ. Trimming left V 4 bases short and J 4 bases short, with 11 bases between. There are 14 residues in the CDR3. This chain's CDR3 is CASSRTPSNEKLFF. DNA of the CDR3: TGCGCCAGCAGCCGGACGCCCAGTAATGAAAAACTGTTTTTT.

The chain recombines TRBV5-4 with TRBJ1-1; no clear D gene. V dropped 4 bases and J dropped 3 bases, with 13 bases sitting between them. Looked up from germline, CDR1 is SGHNT and CDR2 is YYREEE (reference sequence). The CDR3 contains 14 residues. The CDR3 region is CASSAEVIDTEAFF. In DNA form, the CDR3 reads TGTGCCAGCAGCGCGGAAGTTATCGACACTGAAGCTTTCTTT.

V and J are TRBV19 and TRBJ1-5; weak D call: TRBD1 (5 bases). The CDR3 length is 15 residues. CDR1 LNHDA and CDR2 SQIVND come from the germline V gene (reference sequence). V gave up 4 bases and J gave up 5 bases, with 15 bases separating them. This chain's CDR3 is CASSNILGGHQPQHF. CDR3 DNA sequence: TGTGCCAGTAGTAATATTCTGGGGGGTCATCAGCCCCAGCATTTT. The full variable domain, with the rest looked up from reference TRBV19 and TRBJ1-5, is DGGITQSPKYLFRKEGQNVTLSCEQNLNHDAMYWYRQDPGQGLRLIYYSQIVNDFQKGDIAEGYSVSREKKESFPLTVTSAQKNPTAFYLCASSNILGGHQPQHFGDGTRLSIL.

V and J are TRBV20-1 and TRBJ2-1; 13 bases are a match to TRBD2. Germline CDR1 reads DFQATT; CDR2 reads SNEGSKA (reference sequence). The CDR3 runs 17 residues. V trimming: 4 bases; J trimming: 0 bases; junction bases outside the gene matches: 6. CDR3 nucleotide sequence: TGCAGTGCTACGGGACTAGCGGGGCGAACCTCCTACAATGAGCAGTTCTTC. Its translation: CSATGLAGRTSYNEQFF.

The chain employs TRBV18 and TRBJ2-5; weak D call: TRBD2 (7 bases). Trimming shortened V by 8 bases and J by 5 bases, and 15 bases separated the two germline ends. The CDR3 is 13 amino acids. The germline V gene encodes CDR1 KGHSH and CDR2 LQKENI. The CDR3 spells CASLTGGSETQYF. DNA for the CDR3: TGTGCCAGCCTAACGGGGGGCAGCGAGACCCAGTACTTC. The variable domain in full, with the rest retrieved from reference TRBV18 and TRBJ2-5, is NAGVMQNPRHLVRRRGQEARLRCSPMKGHSHVYWYRQLPEEGLKFMVYLQKENIIDESGMPKERFSAEFPKEGPSILRIQQVVRGDSAAYFCASLTGGSETQYFGPGTRLLVL.

The chain has TRBV6-1 and TRBJ1-4; maybe TRBD1 (5 bases). Trimming left V 1 base short and J 6 bases short, with 15 bases between. Germline loops: CDR1 MNHNS, CDR2 SASEGT. The CDR3 is made up of 16 amino acids. CDR3 amino acids: CASSEGLEGDYEKLFF. CDR3 DNA sequence: TGTGCCAGCAGTGAAGGATTGGAAGGGGACTATGAAAAACTGTTTTTT.

This clonotype was counted only a few times. V usage is TRBV13 and J usage is TRBJ2-5; 7 bases map to TRBD1. The germline CDR1 and CDR2 sequences are PRHDT and FYEKMQ (reference sequence). This CDR3 comprises 13 residues. Trimming at V came to 5 bases and at J to 11 bases, leaving 11 bases not matched to a gene. This CDR3 reads CASSTDRTGEQYF. CDR3 nucleotides: TGTGCCAGCAGCACGGACAGGACGGGTGAGCAGTACTTC.

This clonotype was observed many times. The J gene is TRBJ2-4, the V gene TRBV7-9; 11 bases align to TRBD2. The CDR3 consists of 16 residues. V shed 2 bases and J 6 bases; nucleotides not matched to a gene: 6. Looked up from germline, CDR1 is SEHNR and CDR2 is FQNEAQ (reference sequence). The DNA of the CDR3 is TGTGCCAGCAGCTTAAGTCTAGCGGGGGGCTTAAACATTCAGTACTTC. It encodes CASSLSLAGGLNIQYF.

The V call is TRBV21-1, the J call TRBJ1-2. TRBV21-1 is an annotated pseudogene. CDR3 length equals 14 residues. CDR3 amino acids: CASSNGLSYYGYTF. In DNA, the CDR3 is TGTGCCAGCAGCAATGGGTTGTCGTACTATGGCTACACCTTC.

The rearrangement uses TRBV7-2 and TRBJ1-4, with TRBD1 identical over 7 bases. J gave up 7 bases and V 5 bases, and 13 bases lay outside the gene matches. This CDR3 has 16 residues. Germline V gene data show CDR1 as SGHTA and CDR2 as FQGNSA. The DNA of the CDR3 is TGTGCCAGCAGCCCCCTGTACAGGGGCCAGAGTGAAAAACTGTTTTTT. Translating it yields CASSPLYRGQSEKLFF. Full variable domain (outside the CDR3, taken from reference TRBV7-2 and TRBJ1-4): GAGVSQSPSNKVTEKGKDVELRCDPISGHTALYWYRQSLGQGLEFLIYFQGNSAPDKSGLPSDRFSAERTGGSVSTLTIQRTQQEDSAVYLCASSPLYRGQSEKLFFGSGTQLSVL.

The sample holds a few counts of this clonotype. This chain joins TRBV7-2 and TRBJ2-1; maybe TRBD2 (5 bases). The closer fit of TRBJ2-7 to the DNA end suggests the J call may be wrong. Germline assignment: CDR1 SGHTA and CDR2 FQGNSA. The CDR3 spans 14 residues. Here the CDR3 DNA reads TGTGCCAGTGCGACCCGTACGGGGTCCTACGAGCAGTACTTC. This codes for CASATRTGSYEQYF.

This clonotype came up a few times. The V call is TRBV6-2 or TRBV6-3, the J call TRBJ1-2, with 8 bases aligning to TRBD1. The CDR3 is made up of 14 amino acids. V lost 6 bases and J lost 5; bases outside the gene matches: 8. CDR1 is MNHEY and CDR2 is SVGEGT in the germline V gene. The CDR3: CASSVGQGGYGYTF. DNA of the CDR3: TGTGCCAGCAGCGTCGGACAGGGCGGATATGGCTACACCTTC.

CDR3 DNA sequence: TGTGCCAGCAGCCAACCCCCGACTGAGCAGTTCTTC. Its protein is CASSQPPTEQFF. The chain combines TRBV4-2 with TRBJ2-1; D remains ambiguous. CDR1 is LGHNA, CDR2 YNFKEQ, per germline. V shed 2 bases and J shed 9 bases, with 8 bases lying between them. CDR3 size: 12 residues.

This chain connects TRBV7-9 to TRBJ2-5; D gene uncertain. Trimming left V 11 bases short and J 2 bases short, with 9 bases between. Germline V CDR1 and CDR2: SEHNR, FQNEAQ (reference sequence). CDR3 length: 11 amino acids. The CDR3 is CAGKAQETQYF. The CDR3 bases are TGTGCCGGAAAGGCGCAAGAGACCCAGTACTTC.

The chain is built from TRBV11-2 and TRBJ2-1, with D possibly being TRBD2 (6 bases). Near its end, the DNA agrees better with TRBJ2-7, so the J call may be wrong. The CDR3 is 16 residues long. The V gene's germline CDR1 is SGHAT and CDR2 FQNNGV. The CDR3 loop is CASSVGPDRGADEQYF. Here the CDR3 DNA reads TGTGCCAGCAGCGTAGGCCCTGATCGCGGGGCCGACGAGCAGTACTTC.

The chain combines TRBV10-3 with TRBJ2-7, with 9 nucleotides matching TRBD1. CDR3 length equals 13 residues. The J segment lost 5 bases and the V segment lost 6 bases, leaving 5 bases of the junction unmatched. From germline, CDR1 is ENHRY and CDR2 SYGVKD. This chain's CDR3 is CAISRDRANEQYF. CDR3 sequence (DNA): TGTGCCATCAGCCGGGACAGGGCCAACGAGCAGTACTTC.

About this clonotype itself: The CDR3 does not end in the conserved phenylalanine or tryptophan, so this is likely a read error. This sequence joins TRBV20-1 and TRBJ2-3, with D perhaps matching TRBD1 (5 bases). The CDR3 is 15 residues long. Trimming cost V 0 bases and J 1 base, with 11 bases left between them. Germline V gene sequence: CDR1 DFQATT, CDR2 SNEGSKA (reference sequence). The CDR3 DNA follows: TGCAGTGCTAGAGACAGGGTACTTGGCACAGATACGCAGTATTAT. It specifies CSARDRVLGTDTQYY.